The following is a T cell receptor beta chain sequence with its context. Data came from immunoSEQ multiplex PCR; TCRdb stores just in-frame clones and leaves some out. The profile shows around 30,000 clones, approximately 83% of them singletons. The data stem from a study of blood T cell repertoires in COVID-19. Overall study: Whether acute or convalescent, the COVID-19 samples came from the United States, Italy and Spain.

CDR1 and CDR2 from the germline V gene are SGHRS and YFSETQ. The V and J ends lost 0 bases and 5 bases, in that order; junction bases with no gene match: 7. This CDR3 is built from 15 residues. This sequence joins TRBV5-1 and TRBJ2-5, with TRBD1 identical over 7 bases. The clonotype was recovered from a human donor in a cohort sampled during active COVID-19. The sample consisted of peripheral blood. CDR3 protein: CASSLETGYRETQYF. CDR3 sequence (DNA): TGCGCCAGCAGCTTGGAGACAGGGTATCGGGAGACCCAGTACTTC. Together with reference TRBV5-1 and TRBJ2-5, the CDR3 gives the full variable domain: KAGVTQTPRYLIKTRGQQVTLSCSPISGHRSVSWYQQTPGQGLQFLFEYFSETQRNKGNFPGRFSGRQFSNSRSEMNVSTLELGDSALYLCASSLETGYRETQYFGPGTRLLVL.